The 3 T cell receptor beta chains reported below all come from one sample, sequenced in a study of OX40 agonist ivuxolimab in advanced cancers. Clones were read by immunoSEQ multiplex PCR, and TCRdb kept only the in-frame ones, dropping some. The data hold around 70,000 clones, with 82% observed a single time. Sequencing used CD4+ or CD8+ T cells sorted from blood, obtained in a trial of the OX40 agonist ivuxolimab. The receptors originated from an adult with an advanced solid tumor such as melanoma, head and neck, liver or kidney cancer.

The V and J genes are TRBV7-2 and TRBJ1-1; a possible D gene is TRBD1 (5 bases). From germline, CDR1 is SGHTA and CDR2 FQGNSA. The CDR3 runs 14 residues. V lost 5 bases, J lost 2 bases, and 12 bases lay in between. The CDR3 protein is CASSPPGGNTEAFF. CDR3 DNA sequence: TGTGCCAGCAGCCCGCCCGGGGGAAACACTGAAGCTTTCTTT.

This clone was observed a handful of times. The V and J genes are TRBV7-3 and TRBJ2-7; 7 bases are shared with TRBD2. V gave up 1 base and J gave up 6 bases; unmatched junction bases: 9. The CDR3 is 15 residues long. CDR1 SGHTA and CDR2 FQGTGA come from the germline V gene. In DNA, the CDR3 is TGTGCCAGCAGCTTAAACCCCGGGCCTAGCGGCGAGCAGTACTTC. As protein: CASSLNPGPSGEQYF.

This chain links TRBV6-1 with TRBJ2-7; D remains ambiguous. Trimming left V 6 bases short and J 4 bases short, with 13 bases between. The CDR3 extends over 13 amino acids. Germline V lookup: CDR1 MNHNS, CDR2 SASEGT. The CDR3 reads CASSQGSQYEQYF. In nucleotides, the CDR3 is TGTGCCAGCAGCCAAGGATCCCAATACGAGCAGTACTTC.